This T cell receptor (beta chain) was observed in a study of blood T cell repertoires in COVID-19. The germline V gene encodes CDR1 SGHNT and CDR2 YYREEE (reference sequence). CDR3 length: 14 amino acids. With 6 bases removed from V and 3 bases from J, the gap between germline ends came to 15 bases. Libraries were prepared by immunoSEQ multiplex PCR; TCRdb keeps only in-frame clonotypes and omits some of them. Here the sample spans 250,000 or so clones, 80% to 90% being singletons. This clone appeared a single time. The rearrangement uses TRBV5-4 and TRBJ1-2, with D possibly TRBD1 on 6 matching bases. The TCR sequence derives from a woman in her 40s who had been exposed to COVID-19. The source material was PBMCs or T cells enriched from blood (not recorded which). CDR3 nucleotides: TGTGCCAGCACCACAGGGCGACAGGACTATGGCTACACCTTC. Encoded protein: CASTTGRQDYGYTF.